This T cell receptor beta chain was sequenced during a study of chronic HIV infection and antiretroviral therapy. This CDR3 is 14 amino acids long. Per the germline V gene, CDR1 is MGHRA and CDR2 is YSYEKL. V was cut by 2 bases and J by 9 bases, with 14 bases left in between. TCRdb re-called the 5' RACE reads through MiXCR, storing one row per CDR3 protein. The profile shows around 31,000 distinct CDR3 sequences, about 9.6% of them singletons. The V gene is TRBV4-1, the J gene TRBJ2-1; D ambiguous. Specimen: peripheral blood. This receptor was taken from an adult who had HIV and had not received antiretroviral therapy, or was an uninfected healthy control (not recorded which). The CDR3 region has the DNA TGCGCCAGCAGCCAATACTACCCCAGAGCTGAGCAGTTCTTC. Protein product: CASSQYYPRAEQFF.